This T cell receptor (beta chain) originates from a study of blood T cell repertoires in COVID-19. Looking at the study overall: T cells, B-cell-depleted T cells, or PBMCs supplied cDNA or gDNA.

Trimming took 3 bases from V and 3 from J; bases not matched to a gene: 5. Per the germline V gene, CDR1 is SGHTS and CDR2 is YDEGEE. This CDR3 comprises 14 residues. Profiling relied on immunoSEQ multiplex PCR, and the TCRdb table lists in-frame clones only, not all of them. Found here are around 97,000 clones, roughly 85% of them singletons; the top ten hold 3% to 3.5%. This TCR came from a man aged 45-65 years in a cohort sampled during active COVID-19. Sequencing used peripheral blood. The chain employs TRBV5-8 and TRBJ1-1, with 7 bases that match TRBD1. In DNA form, the CDR3 reads TGTGCCAGCAGCTACGACGACAGGGACACTGAAGCTTTCTTT. Protein product: CASSYDDRDTEAFF.